This TCR beta chain was identified in a study of CD8 T cells in Susac syndrome. Study-level points and caveats: The study conceded that relatively few individuals underwent its TCR sequencing and HLA analysis.

On this clonotype: What it binds is not known.

Trimming pared 0 bases from V and 7 bases from J, leaving 18 bases between. CDR1 GTSNPN and CDR2 SVGIG come from the germline V gene (reference sequence). The CDR3 extends over 15 amino acids. RNA was extracted with the RNeasy kit, and a quantity of roughly 0.5 to 1 ug was reverse transcribed using random hexamers. Via MiXCR, TCRdb re-called the immunoSEQ multiplex PCR reads, giving one row per CDR3 protein. This table holds some 240,000 distinct CDR3 sequences, 90% to 97% found once. Sequencing was performed on CD4+ T cells from PBMCs. This clonotype originated in a human donor with Susac syndrome. This sequence joins TRBV30 and TRBJ1-2; D is ambiguous. This CDR3 reads CAWSVQSYLDSGYTF. Written as DNA, the CDR3 is TGTGCCTGGAGTGTCCAATCCTACTTGGACTCTGGCTACACCTTC.